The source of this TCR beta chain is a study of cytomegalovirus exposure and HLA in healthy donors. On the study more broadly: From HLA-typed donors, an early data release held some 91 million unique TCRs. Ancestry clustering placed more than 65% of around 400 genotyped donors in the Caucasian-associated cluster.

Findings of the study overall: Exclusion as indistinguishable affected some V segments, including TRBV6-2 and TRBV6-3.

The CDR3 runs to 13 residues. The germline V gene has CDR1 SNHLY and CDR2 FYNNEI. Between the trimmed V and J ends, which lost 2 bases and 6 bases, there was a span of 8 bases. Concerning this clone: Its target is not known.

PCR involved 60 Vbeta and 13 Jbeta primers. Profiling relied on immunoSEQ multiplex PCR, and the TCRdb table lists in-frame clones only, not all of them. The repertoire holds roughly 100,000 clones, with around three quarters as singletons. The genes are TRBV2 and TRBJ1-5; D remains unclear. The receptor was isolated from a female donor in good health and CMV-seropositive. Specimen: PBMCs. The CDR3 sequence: CASSESATQPQHF. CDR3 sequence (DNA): TGTGCCAGCAGTGAAAGCGCCACTCAGCCCCAGCATTTT.